Shown below are 9 T cell receptor beta chains from a single sample sequenced in a study of blood T cell repertoires in COVID-19. The data were produced by immunoSEQ multiplex PCR, yet TCRdb's version contains in-frame clones alone and is incomplete. The sample has 120,000 or so clones; around four fifths are singletons. The material sequenced was peripheral blood. These receptors were collected from a man between 60 and 75 years old with active or convalescent COVID-19.

The chain is built from TRBV15 and TRBJ1-3, with 9 nucleotides matching TRBD1. The V gene end was trimmed by 4 bases and the J gene end by 3 bases; junction bases not matched to a gene: 1. The CDR3 consists of 14 residues. Per germline, CDR1 LNHNV and CDR2 YYDKDF (reference sequence). The CDR3 DNA follows: TGTGCCACCAGCATGGGACAGGGTGGAAACACCATATATTTT. Protein sequence: CATSMGQGGNTIYF.

The J gene is TRBJ2-7, the V gene TRBV5-6; D may be TRBD1 (6 bases). From germline, CDR1 is SGHDT and CDR2 YYEEEE. The CDR3 spans 14 residues. The germline V and J ends were trimmed by 5 bases and 5 bases, with 17 bases remaining between them. The CDR3 nucleotides read TGTGCCAGCAGTTACTCCGGGACAAAGAACGAGCAGTACTTC. It specifies CASSYSGTKNEQYF.

The J gene is TRBJ2-5, the V gene TRBV7-2; 12 bases fit TRBD2. Germline CDR1 SGHTA, CDR2 FQGNSA. V lost 5 bases and J lost 2; bases outside the gene matches: 6. This CDR3 contains 16 residues. In DNA form, the CDR3 reads TGTGCCAGCAGCGTACTAGCGGGAGGATGGCAAGAGACCCAGTACTTC. Translating gives CASSVLAGGWQETQYF.

This chain uses TRBV6-2 or TRBV6-3 with TRBJ1-1; D is perhaps TRBD1 (6 bases). Trimming took 2 bases from V and 5 from J, leaving 15 bases between them. Germline loops: CDR1 MNHEY, CDR2 SVGEGT. The CDR3 covers 15 residues. This chain's CDR3 is CASSYPQGWGTEAFF. CDR3 nucleotides: TGTGCCAGCAGTTACCCCCAGGGGTGGGGAACTGAAGCTTTCTTT.

This clone is a singleton in its sample. The chain carries TRBV5-4 and TRBJ2-1, with D maybe TRBD2 (6 bases). The CDR3 is 17 residues long. Germline CDR1 SGHNT, CDR2 YYREEE (reference sequence). The germline V and J ends were trimmed by 0 bases and 2 bases, with 15 bases remaining between them. The CDR3 spells CASSLAGGEPAYNEQFF. For the CDR3, the DNA is TGTGCCAGCAGCTTGGCCGGGGGAGAGCCAGCCTACAATGAGCAGTTCTTC.

This clone has just one count. The J gene is TRBJ1-4, the V gene TRBV18, with 7 bases fitting TRBD1. Per the germline V gene, CDR1 is KGHSH and CDR2 is LQKENI. This CDR3 is built from 13 residues. The V segment lost 3 bases and the J segment 8 bases; nucleotides outside the gene matches: 3. The CDR3 is CASSPRGQEKLFF. Here the CDR3 DNA reads TGTGCCAGCTCACCCCGGGGACAGGAAAAACTGTTTTTT.

The rearrangement links TRBV7-2 to TRBJ1-5; D gene unclear. Trimming cost V 5 bases and J 1 base, with 24 bases left between them. This CDR3 spans 19 amino acids. Germline-derived CDR1 and CDR2 are SGHTA and FQGNSA. The CDR3 DNA is TGTGCCAGCAGCCACGTGGGGAGGTTACGCCCGCCCAGCAATCAGCCCCAGCATTTT. Protein sequence: CASSHVGRLRPPSNQPQHF.

The chain employs TRBV4-2 and TRBJ1-3, with 10 nucleotides matching TRBD1. J lost 1 base, V lost 1 base, and 1 base had no gene match. The germline gives CDR1 LGHNA, CDR2 YNFKEQ. The CDR3 sequence is 16 residues long. This CDR3 is CASSQVGQGSGNTIYF. For the CDR3, the DNA is TGTGCCAGCAGCCAAGTGGGACAGGGGTCTGGAAACACCATATATTTT.

This chain links TRBV27 with TRBJ1-6; no reliable D call. V lost 4 bases and J lost 8, with 12 bases in between. From germline, CDR1 is MNHEY and CDR2 SMNVEV (reference sequence). The CDR3 loop spans 14 amino acids. The CDR3 loop reads CASSYGRSDSPLHF. The CDR3 nucleotides are TGTGCCAGCAGTTACGGCAGGTCGGATTCACCCCTCCACTTT.